The 22 T cell receptor delta chains listed next were all sequenced from one sample in a study of gamma-delta chains in newborns, infants, children. TCRdb used CATT to re-call clones from the reads. The table includes more than 2,500 delta-chain clones, around 0.98% detected once. Material for sequencing was blood. The receptors were gathered from a child who was a newborn, infant or young child, either healthy, febrile or measles-vaccinated (not recorded which).

In its sample, this clone ranks as large. Different DNA sequences within this sample yield the same CDR3. The J gene is TRDJ3, the V gene TRDV2; 9 bases map to TRDD3. Trimming cost V 1 base and J 0 bases; bases outside gene matches: 3. This CDR3 has 18 amino acids. Per the germline V gene, CDR1 is GEAIGNYY and CDR2 is EKD. The CDR3 DNA sequence: TGTGCCTGTGACACTGGGGGATATGGCTCCTGGGACACCCGACAGATGTTTTTC. Translating gives CACDTGGYGSWDTRQMFF.

This clone was detected many times. A single base is all that separates this from a far larger clone, so a read error is likely. This chain connects TRDV2 to TRDJ3; 12 bases fit TRDD3. This CDR3 has 20 residues. In germline, CDR1 is GEAIGNYY, CDR2 EKD. For the CDR3, the DNA is TGTGCCTGTGACACCTACTGGGGGATACCACGCTCCTGGGACGCCCGACAGATGTTTTTC. Its protein is CACDTYWGIPRSWDARQMFF.

Comments on this clone: TCRdb lists the protein of a much larger clone for this DNA, which differs at residue 4, so this is likely a read error; the protein given here is translated from the DNA itself. This chain links TRDV2 with TRDJ3; 7 bases align to TRDD3. CDR1 is GEAIGNYY and CDR2 is EKD in the germline V gene. There are 18 residues in the CDR3. CDR3 sequence reads: CACVTWGSSSWDTRQMFF. CDR3 nucleotide sequence: TGTGCCTGTGTCACCTGGGGGTCGAGCTCCTGGGACACCCGACAGATGTTTTTC.

By share, this clone counts as medium-sized. This clone may be a read error of a much larger clone one base away. Within the sample, other DNA sequences also encode this same CDR3. The chain employs TRDV2 and TRDJ3; 7 bases are shared with TRDD3. Germline CDR1 reads GEAIGNYY; CDR2 reads EKD. The CDR3 consists of 16 residues. Trimming removed 3 bases from V and 5 bases from J; junction bases left unmatched: 6. CDR3 sequence (DNA): TGTGCCTGTGACCACGTACTGGGGCGGGACACCCGACAGATGTTTTTC. Encoded protein: CACDHVLGRDTRQMFF.

This clone has more than one count but fewer than ten. This likely traces to a read error, being one base from a far larger clone. This sample includes further DNA sequences coding for the same CDR3. This chain uses TRDV2 with TRDJ3, with TRDD3 matching 13 bases. The ends lost 4 bases at V and 4 bases at J; junction bases unmatched: 9. The length of the CDR3 is 19 residues. Germline CDR1 and CDR2: GEAIGNYY and EKD. CDR3 sequence (DNA): TGTGCCTGTGATAGGGTACTGGGGGATACGCGGTGGGACACCCGACAGATGTTTTTC. It is translated as CACDRVLGDTRWDTRQMFF.

This clone was detected only once. The CDR3 coding sequence is TGTGCCTGTGACTCACTGGGGGGCGTCACAGCACAACTCTTCTTT. This encodes CACDSLGGVTAQLFF. The rearrangement uses TRDV2 and TRDJ2, with 8 nucleotides matching TRDD3. In germline, CDR1 is GEAIGNYY, CDR2 EKD. V lost 3 bases, J lost 5 bases, and 7 bases stayed unmatched. The CDR3 totals 15 residues.

A note on this clone: The TCRdb protein comes from a much larger clone and disagrees with this DNA's translation at residue 11, likely due to a read error; the protein given here is derived from the DNA. J is TRDJ2 and V is TRDV2; 10 bases agree with TRDD3. CDR3 length: 16 amino acids. The germline V gene encodes CDR1 GEAIGNYY and CDR2 EKD. CDR3 nucleotides: TGTGCCTGTGACACCGTGGGGGATACTTTGATAGCACAACTCTTCTTT. Translating gives CACDTVGDTLIAQLFF.

Many counts were recorded for this clone. This probably arose from a read error, given a far larger clone one base away. The chain combines TRDV2 with TRDJ3; 8 bases are shared with TRDD3. The CDR3 sequence is 20 residues long. Per the germline V gene, CDR1 is GEAIGNYY and CDR2 is EKD. CDR3 sequence: CACGTVLGGRSSWDTRQMFF. For the CDR3, the DNA is TGTGCCTGTGGCACCGTACTGGGGGGCCGGAGCTCCTGGGACACCCGACAGATGTTTTTC.

The rearrangement uses TRDV2 and TRDJ2; a weak D match, TRDD3 (6 bases). The CDR3 has 14 amino acids. Trimming pared 0 bases from V and 2 bases from J, leaving 6 bases between. Germline loops: CDR1 GEAIGNYY, CDR2 EKD. The CDR3 DNA sequence: TGTGCCTGTGACACCGGGGGATTGACAGCACAACTCTTCTTT. Translating gives CACDTGGLTAQLFF.

About this clone: The protein in TCRdb stems from a much larger clone and differs at residue 17 from this DNA's translation, likely a read error; here the protein is translated from the DNA. The chain links TRDV2 to TRDJ3; D might be TRDD3 (6 bases). CDR1 and CDR2 from the germline V gene are GEAIGNYY and EKD. The CDR3 runs to 18 residues. The CDR3 coding sequence is TGTGCCTGTGACACCTGGGGGTCGAGCTCCTGGGACACCCGACAGATGATTTTC. It encodes CACDTWGSSSWDTRQMIF.

This clone has more than one count but fewer than ten. For this DNA, TCRdb reports the protein of a much larger clone, which diverges at residue 6, most likely from a read error; the protein presented here is translated directly from the DNA. The chain uses TRDV2 and TRDJ3; possible D gene TRDD3, 5 bases. This CDR3 has 19 residues. With 1 base removed from V and 2 bases from J, the gap between germline ends came to 17 bases. Germline assignment: CDR1 GEAIGNYY and CDR2 EKD. The chain's CDR3 is CACDTMDGSGTWDTRQMFF. The CDR3 region has the DNA TGTGCCTGTGACACGATGGATGGGTCTGGGACCTGGGACACCCGACAGATGTTTTTC.

This clone appeared a few times. The protein in TCRdb stems from a much larger clone and differs at residue 6 from this DNA's translation, likely a read error; here the protein is translated from the DNA. Other DNA sequences from this sample encode an identical CDR3 as well. The chain recombines TRDV2 with TRDJ2; 10 positions agree with TRDD3. V lost 1 base and J lost 0; bases outside the gene matches: 1. The CDR3 totals 16 residues. Germline assignment: CDR1 GEAIGNYY and CDR2 EKD. The CDR3 reads CACDTLGDTLTAQLFF. CDR3 coding DNA: TGTGCCTGTGACACTCTGGGGGATACTTTGACAGCACAACTCTTCTTT.

The table lists this clone with many counts. A read error is the likely source, as a far larger clone sits one nucleotide away. This rearrangement joins TRDV2 to TRDJ3; 10 nucleotides align to TRDD3. Per germline, CDR1 GEAIGNYY and CDR2 EKD. V dropped 0 bases and J dropped 5; count of bases not matched to a gene: 12. This CDR3 comprises 20 residues. The CDR3: CACDTGTWGIGARDTRQMFF. The DNA of the CDR3 is TGTGCCTGTGACACCGGGACCTGGGGGATAGGCGCCCGGGACACCCGACAGATGTTTTTC.

The table lists this clone with a few counts. The same CDR3 is also encoded by other DNA sequences in this sample. This chain connects TRDV2 to TRDJ3, with 9 bases matching TRDD3. Per germline, CDR1 GEAIGNYY and CDR2 EKD. With V trimmed by 1 base and J by 2 bases, 5 bases remained unmatched. The CDR3 totals 18 residues. The DNA of the CDR3 is TGTGCCTGTGACACTGTACTGGGGGACCCCTGGGACACCCGACAGATGTTTTTC. It translates to CACDTVLGDPWDTRQMFF.

Concerning this clone: The protein held in TCRdb is that of a much larger clone and does not match this DNA's translation at residue 10, likely because of a read error; the protein shown is translated from the DNA. This chain joins TRDV2 and TRDJ2, with TRDD3 matching 10 bases. The CDR3 is 15 amino acids. Germline V gives CDR1 GEAIGNYY, CDR2 EKD. The CDR3 sequence: CACDILGDLIAQLFF. CDR3 sequence (DNA): TGTGCCTGTGACATACTGGGGGATTTGATAGCACAACTCTTCTTT.

This clone was counted between two and nine times. The protein recorded in TCRdb matches a much larger clone and deviates from this DNA's translation at residue 13, suggesting a read error; the protein here is obtained by translating the DNA. The chain has TRDV2 and TRDJ2; 13 bases map to TRDD3. The CDR3 spans 18 residues. Germline-derived CDR1 and CDR2 are GEAIGNYY and EKD. Germline trimming cut 3 bases from V and 7 bases from J; bases unmatched to any gene: 13. CDR3 in amino acids: CACDPCTGGYDHLAQLFF. The CDR3 region has the DNA TGTGCCTGTGACCCTTGTACTGGGGGATACGATCACCTAGCACAACTCTTCTTT.

This clone was picked up a small number of times. The protein in TCRdb stems from a much larger clone and differs at residue 11 from this DNA's translation, likely a read error; here the protein is translated from the DNA. This chain connects TRDV2 to TRDJ3; the match to TRDD3 covers 10 bases. Germline CDR1 GEAIGNYY, CDR2 EKD. The CDR3 loop spans 17 amino acids. DNA for the CDR3: TGTGCCTGTGACATACTGGGGGATTCCTGGGGCACCCGACAGATGTTTTTC. Translating it yields CACDILGDSWGTRQMFF.

The chain uses TRDV2 and TRDJ3; 8 positions match TRDD3. Trimming took 3 bases from V and 0 from J; bases not matched to a gene: 6. This CDR3 region has 18 residues. The germline gives CDR1 GEAIGNYY, CDR2 EKD. CDR3 amino acids: CACDVLGASSWDTRQMFF. CDR3 coding DNA: TGTGCCTGTGACGTACTGGGGGCCAGCTCCTGGGACACCCGACAGATGTTTTTC.

Only a few counts were recorded for this clone. A far larger clone is just one base off, so this is likely a read error. Distinct nucleotide sequences in the sample also encode this CDR3. The chain has TRDV2 and TRDJ3; 9 nucleotides agree with TRDD3. Germline V lookup: CDR1 GEAIGNYY, CDR2 EKD. The CDR3 has 16 residues. For the CDR3, the DNA is TGCGCCTGTGACACCTGGGGGATCTGGGACACCCGACAGATGTTTTTC. Encoded protein: CACDTWGIWDTRQMFF.

This clone has more than one count but fewer than ten. TCRdb shows a much larger clone's protein in place of this DNA's translation, and the two differ at residue 11, likely through a read error; the protein shown is translated from the DNA. The rearrangement uses TRDV2 and TRDJ2, with 10 positions matching TRDD3. Germline V gene lookup returns CDR1 GEAIGNYY and CDR2 EKD. This CDR3 region has 15 residues. The CDR3 sequence is CACDTWGILTVQLFF. CDR3 DNA sequence: TGTGCCTGTGACACCTGGGGGATACTGACAGTACAACTCTTCTTT.

Details on this clone: This likely stems from a read error, as it lies one base from a far larger clone. Other nucleotide sequences in the sample specify the same CDR3. The genes are TRDV2 and TRDJ3; TRDD3 matches 9 bases. The germline V gene encodes CDR1 GEAIGNYY and CDR2 EKD. This CDR3 contains 18 residues. V lost 2 bases and J lost 1; bases outside the gene matches: 5. DNA for the CDR3: TGTGCCTGTGACATACTGGGGGAGAGTTCCTGGGACACCCGACAGATGTTTTTC. Translating it yields CACDILGESSWDTRQMFF.

This clone was seen only a few times. The protein TCRdb lists belongs to a much larger clone and differs from this DNA's translation at residue 8, which points to a read error; the protein shown is made from the DNA. The chain combines TRDV1 with TRDJ1; TRDD2 is a possible D gene (5 bases). V lost 0 bases and J lost 3, with 17 bases in between. This CDR3 contains 17 residues. Germline assignment: CDR1 TSWWSYY and CDR2 QGS. The CDR3 sequence: CALGELVSSPSADKLIF. CDR3 in DNA: TGTGCTCTTGGGGAACTTGTATCTTCCCCAAGCGCCGATAAACTCATCTTT.